This passage covers 13 T cell receptor beta chains from one sample sequenced in a study of T cells after yellow fever vaccination. TCRdb independently ran MiXCR on the 5' RACE reads; one entry per CDR3 protein. Here the sample spans tens of thousands of distinct CDR3 sequences, more than 5.5% being singletons. This material consisted of CD8+ T cells sorted from PBMCs, taken 5 to 6 days after the first yellow fever vaccination. These receptors were obtained from a young man who received the YFV17D yellow fever vaccine.

For this clonotype: One end of the junction does not line up with germline, which may come from a read error. The V call is TRBV20-1, the J call TRBJ1-2, with D uncertain. CDR1 is DFQATT and CDR2 is SNEGSKA in the germline V gene (reference sequence). CDR3 length: 17 amino acids. CDR3 sequence: CCARDPTVSLARDGYTF. The DNA for the CDR3 is TGCTGTGCTAGAGATCCAACAGTTTCCCTCGCTAGGGATGGCTACACCTTC.

This clonotype was found many times. In DNA form, the CDR3 reads TGTGCCAGCACCTCGGGGGGAGGTCCTCAAGAGACCCAGTACTTC. Its translation is CASTSGGGPQETQYF. This chain connects TRBV7-2 to TRBJ2-5, with 7 bases identical to TRBD2. CDR3 length: 15 residues. Germline V lookup: CDR1 SGHTA, CDR2 FQGNSA. The trim removed 7 bases at V and 2 bases at J, leaving 10 bases unmatched.

This clonotype was counted many times. The chain combines TRBV7-6 with TRBJ2-1; the D gene is possibly TRBD1 (5 bases). V lost 7 bases and J lost 4, with 11 bases in between. There are 13 residues in the CDR3. Germline V lookup: CDR1 SGHVS, CDR2 FNYEAQ. This chain's CDR3 is CASTKTGYNEQFF. In nucleotides, the CDR3 is TGTGCCAGCACCAAAACAGGATACAATGAGCAGTTCTTC.

In its sample, this clonotype was seen many times. V usage is TRBV6-4 and J usage is TRBJ2-3; 8 nucleotides align to TRBD2. The J segment lost 1 base and the V segment lost 2 bases, leaving 2 bases of the junction unmatched. The CDR3 is 15 amino acids. Germline values: CDR1 MRHNA, CDR2 SNTAGT. The CDR3 here is CASSDEAGGTDTQYF. In nucleotides, the CDR3 is TGTGCCAGCAGTGACGAAGCGGGGGGCACAGATACGCAGTATTTT.

The rearrangement links TRBV4-1 to TRBJ2-3; D might be TRBD1 (5 bases). The V end lost 2 bases, the J end lost 0 bases, and 9 bases lay between the germline ends. Germline values: CDR1 MGHRA, CDR2 YSYEKL. This CDR3 spans 15 amino acids. Written as DNA, the CDR3 is TGCGCCAGCAGCCAACGAGACAGAAGCACAGATACGCAGTATTTT. It encodes CASSQRDRSTDTQYF.

This chain uses TRBV9 with TRBJ2-2; 7 bases agree with TRBD1. V trimming: 0 bases; J trimming: 2 bases; junction bases outside the gene matches: 4. Germline V gene data show CDR1 as SGDLS and CDR2 as YYNGEE. This CDR3 is built from 16 residues. The CDR3 loop is CASSVERGQNTGELFF. CDR3 in DNA: TGTGCCAGCAGCGTAGAGAGGGGGCAAAACACCGGGGAGCTGTTTTTT.

The J gene is TRBJ2-7, the V gene TRBV14, with D perhaps being TRBD1 or TRBD2 (6 bases each). This CDR3 has 13 residues. Germline assignment: CDR1 SGHDN and CDR2 FVKESK. V lost 2 bases, J lost 9 bases, and 14 bases lay in between. The CDR3 bases are TGTGCCAGCAGCCAATCCCCCGGGGGCGTGCAGTACGTC. It translates to CASSQSPGGVQYV.

This clonotype has a handful of counts. The chain has TRBV9 and TRBJ2-5; 8 nucleotides match TRBD1. J was trimmed by 6 bases and V by 4 bases; bases with no gene match: 17. The length of the CDR3 is 17 residues. Germline V gene lookup returns CDR1 SGDLS and CDR2 YYNGEE. The CDR3 DNA reads TGTGCCAGCAGCCCCGGGACAAGGACAGGGCCGGGGAAGACCCAGTACTTC. Translating it yields CASSPGTRTGPGKTQYF.

This clonotype was counted only a few times. The chain has TRBV6-4 and TRBJ1-6; weak D call: TRBD1 (6 bases). The germline V and J ends were trimmed by 5 bases and 7 bases, with 15 bases remaining between them. Germline V lookup: CDR1 MRHNA, CDR2 SNTAGT. This CDR3 has 15 residues. CDR3 protein: CASSFSRTENSPLHF. The DNA for the CDR3 is TGTGCCAGCAGTTTTTCTCGGACAGAAAATTCACCCCTCCACTTT.

The chain couples TRBV28 to TRBJ2-7, with D possibly being TRBD1 (6 bases). Trimming took 2 bases from V and 1 from J, leaving 12 bases between them. This CDR3 has 15 residues. CDR1 MDHEN and CDR2 SYDVKM come from the germline V gene. The CDR3 DNA sequence: TGTGCCAGCAGTTTAGGACAGTCAGAATCCTACGAGCAGTACGTC. This encodes CASSLGQSESYEQYV.

The rearrangement uses TRBV6-2 or TRBV6-3 and TRBJ2-3; D unresolved. This CDR3 has 14 residues. V shed 0 bases and J shed 6 bases, with 10 bases lying between them. Per the germline V gene, CDR1 is MNHEY and CDR2 is SVGEGT. This chain's CDR3 is CASSYSTLSDTQYF. CDR3 coding DNA: TGTGCCAGCAGTTACTCGACCCTGTCGGATACGCAGTATTTT.

Only a few counts were recorded for this clonotype. Germline is not matched at one junction end, which may reflect a read error. V usage is TRBV7-7 and J usage is TRBJ2-1; D is unresolved. This CDR3 contains 13 residues. The V gene's germline CDR1 is SSHAT and CDR2 FNYEAQ (reference sequence). The CDR3 DNA sequence: TGTGCTAGCAGCTTAGTAGTGAACAATGAGCAGTTCTTC. Translation gives CASSLVVNNEQFF.

In its sample, this clonotype was seen a few times. The V and J genes are TRBV5-8 and TRBJ1-1; D gene ambiguous. V was cut by 0 bases and J by 0 bases, with 15 bases left in between. This CDR3 has 17 amino acids. Germline CDR1 reads SGHTS; CDR2 reads YDEGEE. The CDR3 sequence is CASSLAEGYRMNTEAFF. In nucleotides, the CDR3 is TGTGCCAGCAGCTTGGCCGAAGGGTATAGAATGAACACTGAAGCTTTCTTT.